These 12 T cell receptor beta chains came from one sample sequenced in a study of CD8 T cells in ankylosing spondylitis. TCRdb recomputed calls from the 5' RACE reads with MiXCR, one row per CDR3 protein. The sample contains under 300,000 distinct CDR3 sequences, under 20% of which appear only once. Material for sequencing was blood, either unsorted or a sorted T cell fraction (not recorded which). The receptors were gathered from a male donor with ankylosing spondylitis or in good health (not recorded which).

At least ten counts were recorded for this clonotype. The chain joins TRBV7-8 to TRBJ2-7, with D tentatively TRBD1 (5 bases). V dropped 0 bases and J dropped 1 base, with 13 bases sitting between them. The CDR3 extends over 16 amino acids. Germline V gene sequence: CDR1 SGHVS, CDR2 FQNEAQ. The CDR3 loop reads CASSLATAGLSYEQYF. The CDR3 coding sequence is TGTGCCAGCAGCTTAGCGACAGCAGGGCTTTCCTACGAGCAGTACTTC.

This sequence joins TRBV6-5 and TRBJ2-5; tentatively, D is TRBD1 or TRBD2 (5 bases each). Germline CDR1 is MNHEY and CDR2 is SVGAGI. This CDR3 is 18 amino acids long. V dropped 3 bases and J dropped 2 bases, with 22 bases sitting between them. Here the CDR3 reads CASSYFPSGGTSQETQYF. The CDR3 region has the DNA TGTGCCAGCAGTTATTTTCCGAGTGGTGGGACCTCTCAAGAGACCCAGTACTTC.

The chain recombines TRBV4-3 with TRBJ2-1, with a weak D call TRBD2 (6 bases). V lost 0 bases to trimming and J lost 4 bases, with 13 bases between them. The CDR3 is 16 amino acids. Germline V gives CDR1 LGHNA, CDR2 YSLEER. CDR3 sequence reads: CASSQDSAGPYNEQFF. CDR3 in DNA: TGCGCCAGCAGCCAAGATAGCGCGGGACCTTACAATGAGCAGTTCTTC.

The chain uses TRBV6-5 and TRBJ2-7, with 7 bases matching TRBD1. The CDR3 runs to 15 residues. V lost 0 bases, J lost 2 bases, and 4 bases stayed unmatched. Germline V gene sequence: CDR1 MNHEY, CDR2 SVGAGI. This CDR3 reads CASSYSGGGTYEQYF. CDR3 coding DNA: TGTGCCAGCAGTTACTCAGGGGGCGGCACCTACGAGCAGTACTTC.

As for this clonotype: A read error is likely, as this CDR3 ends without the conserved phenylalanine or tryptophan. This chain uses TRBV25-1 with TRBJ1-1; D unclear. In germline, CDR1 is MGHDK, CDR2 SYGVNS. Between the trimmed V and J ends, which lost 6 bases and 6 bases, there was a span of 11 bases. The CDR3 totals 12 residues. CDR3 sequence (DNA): TGTGCCAGCAGCCCCGGGCAGCCTGAAGCTTTCTGT. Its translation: CASSPGQPEAFC.

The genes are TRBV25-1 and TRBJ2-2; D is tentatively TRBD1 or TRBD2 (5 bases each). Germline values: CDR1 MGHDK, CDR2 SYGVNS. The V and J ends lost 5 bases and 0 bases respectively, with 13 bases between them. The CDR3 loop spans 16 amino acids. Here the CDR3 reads CASSPWDGTNTGELFF. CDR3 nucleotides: TGTGCCAGCAGTCCGTGGGACGGAACGAACACCGGGGAGCTGTTTTTT.

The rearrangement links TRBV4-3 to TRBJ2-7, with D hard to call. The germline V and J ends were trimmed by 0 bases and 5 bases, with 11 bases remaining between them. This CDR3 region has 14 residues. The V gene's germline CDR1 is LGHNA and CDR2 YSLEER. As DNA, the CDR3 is TGCGCCAGCAGCCAAGATGGGGATGCGGACGAGCAGTACTTC. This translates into CASSQDGDADEQYF.

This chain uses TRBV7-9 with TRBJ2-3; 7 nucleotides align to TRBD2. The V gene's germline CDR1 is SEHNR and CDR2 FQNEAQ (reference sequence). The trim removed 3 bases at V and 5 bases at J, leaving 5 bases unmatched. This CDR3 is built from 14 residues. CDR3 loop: CASSFFRGGDTQYF. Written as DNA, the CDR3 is TGTGCCAGCAGCTTTTTCCGCGGGGGAGATACGCAGTATTTT.

The CDR3 region has the DNA TGCGCCAGCAGCCAAGGACCGGCCAATCAGCCCCAGCATTTT. Protein product: CASSQGPANQPQHF. The chain links TRBV4-3 to TRBJ1-5; D gene unclear. This CDR3 is 14 amino acids long. Trimming pared 1 base from V and 3 bases from J, leaving 7 bases between. From germline, CDR1 is LGHNA and CDR2 YSLEER.

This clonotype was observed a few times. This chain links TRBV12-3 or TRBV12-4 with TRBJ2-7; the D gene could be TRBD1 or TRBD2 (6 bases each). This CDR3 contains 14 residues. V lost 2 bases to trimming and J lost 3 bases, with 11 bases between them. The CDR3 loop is CASSLRGGNYEQYF. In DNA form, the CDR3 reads TGTGCCAGCAGTTTACGAGGGGGGAACTACGAGCAGTACTTC.

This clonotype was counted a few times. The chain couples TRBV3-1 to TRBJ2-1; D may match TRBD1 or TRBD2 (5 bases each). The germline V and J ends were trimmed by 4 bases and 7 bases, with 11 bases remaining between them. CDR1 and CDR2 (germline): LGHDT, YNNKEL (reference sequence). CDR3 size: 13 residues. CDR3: CASSLVEGNEQFF. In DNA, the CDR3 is TGTGCCAGCAGCCTAGTTGAGGGGAATGAGCAGTTCTTC.

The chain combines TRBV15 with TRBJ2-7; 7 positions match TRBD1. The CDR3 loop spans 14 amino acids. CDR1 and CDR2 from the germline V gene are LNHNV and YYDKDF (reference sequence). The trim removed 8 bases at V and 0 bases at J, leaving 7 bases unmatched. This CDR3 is CATSQTGISYEQYF. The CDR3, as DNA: TGTGCCACCTCCCAGACAGGGATCTCCTACGAGCAGTACTTC.